This T cell receptor (beta chain) is from a study of T and B cells in COVID-19 patients. About the study: Blood was sampled from COVID-19 patients who were either actively infected or recovered.

For this clonotype: The antigen is unknown.

Trimming pared 3 bases from V and 5 bases from J, leaving 14 bases between. This CDR3 contains 16 residues. Germline V gene sequence: CDR1 KGHSH, CDR2 LQKENI. Blood genomic DNA input for TRB amplification was about 220-500 ng. TRB rearrangements were amplified by multiplex PCR with BIOMED2 TRB-A/B primers. TCRdb re-called the multiplex PCR reads with MiXCR, one entry per CDR3 protein. The sample contains nearly 15,000 distinct CDR3 sequences, roughly 29% of which appear only once. Regarding the study as a whole: The recovered cohort had roughly 2,200 exclusive TCR clusters, including a few dozen low generation probability clusters. Clonality of TRB repertoires was high in active COVID-19; recovery brought above-healthy diversity and richness. In COVID-19 patients, T cell receptor beta variable and joining gene use was reportedly strongly skewed.

Source material: blood. The TCR was taken from a human donor who had recovered from COVID-19. This chain uses TRBV18 with TRBJ1-6; unclear D gene. CDR3 DNA sequence: TGTGCCAGCTCACCTAATCATCTCGGGAATAATTCACCCCTCCACTTT. Encoded protein: CASSPNHLGNNSPLHF.